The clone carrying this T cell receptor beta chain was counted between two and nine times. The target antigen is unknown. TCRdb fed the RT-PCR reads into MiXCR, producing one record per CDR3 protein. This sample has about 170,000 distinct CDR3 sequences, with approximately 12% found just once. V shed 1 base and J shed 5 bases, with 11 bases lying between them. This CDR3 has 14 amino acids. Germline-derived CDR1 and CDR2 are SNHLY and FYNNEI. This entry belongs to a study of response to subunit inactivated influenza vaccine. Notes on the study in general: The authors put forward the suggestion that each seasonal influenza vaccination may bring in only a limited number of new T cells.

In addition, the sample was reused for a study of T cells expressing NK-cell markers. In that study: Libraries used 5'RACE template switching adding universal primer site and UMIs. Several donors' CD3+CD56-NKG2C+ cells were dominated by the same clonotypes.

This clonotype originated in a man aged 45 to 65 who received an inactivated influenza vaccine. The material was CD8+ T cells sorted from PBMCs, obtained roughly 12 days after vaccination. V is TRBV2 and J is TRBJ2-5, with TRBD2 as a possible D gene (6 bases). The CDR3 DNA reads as TGTGCCAGCAGTGAAGACGGTGGGGGGGAGACCCAGTACTTC. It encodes CASSEDGGGETQYF.